This entry lists 15 T cell receptor beta chains sequenced from one sample in a study of T-cell memory formation after mild COVID-19. TCRdb passed the 5' RACE reads through MiXCR, listing each CDR3 protein once. The sample consists of around 250,000 distinct CDR3 sequences, roughly 15% of them appearing once. Sequencing was performed on PBMCs or a T cell subset sorted from them (not recorded which). These receptors all stem from a man younger than 35 who had mild COVID-19 (a few samples of this study predate the infection). Cell type and time point are not known.

The rearrangement links TRBV9 to TRBJ1-4; D not certain. The germline CDR1 and CDR2 sequences are SGDLS and YYNGEE. Trimming cost V 4 bases and J 7 bases, with 17 bases left between them. The CDR3 length is 15 residues. The CDR3 region has the DNA TGTGCCAGCAGCCCCAGACTGGGAGAGGGTGAAAAACTGTTTTTT. Translating it yields CASSPRLGEGEKLFF.

This clonotype was found many times. The chain joins TRBV6-2 or TRBV6-3 to TRBJ2-2; D is ambiguous. The CDR3 consists of 11 residues. Germline values: CDR1 MNHEY, CDR2 SVGEGT. Trimming cost V 6 bases and J 2 bases, with 1 base left between them. The CDR3 loop reads CASSNTGELFF. In nucleotides, the CDR3 is TGTGCCAGCAGCAACACCGGGGAGCTGTTTTTT.

The CDR3 nucleotides read TGTGCCGTCTCAGCGGGGGGGCCTAGGGATGAGCAGTTCTTC. The encoded protein is CAVSAGGPRDEQFF. The V and J genes are TRBV7-2 and TRBJ2-1, with 10 bases that match TRBD2. V lost 11 bases and J lost 8; bases outside the gene matches: 12. The CDR3 runs to 14 residues. Germline V gene sequence: CDR1 SGHTA, CDR2 FQGNSA.

The V gene is TRBV7-3, the J gene TRBJ2-5; D uncertain. There are 14 residues in the CDR3. Deletions cut 1 base from V and 5 bases from J, with 11 bases between. Per germline, CDR1 SGHTA and CDR2 FQGTGA. The CDR3 is CASSLNAGRETQYF. CDR3 DNA sequence: TGTGCCAGCAGCTTAAACGCTGGGCGGGAGACCCAGTACTTC.

This clonotype showed up many times. This chain links TRBV4-3 with TRBJ2-3, with TRBD2 matching 9 bases. Per the germline V gene, CDR1 is LGHNA and CDR2 is YSLEER. The CDR3 covers 15 residues. Germline trimming cut 4 bases from V and 3 bases from J; bases unmatched to any gene: 5. As DNA, the CDR3 is TGCGCCAGCAGCCCGCGGCGGGGGGGAACAGATACGCAGTATTTT. Amino acids: CASSPRRGGTDTQYF.

V gene TRBV7-2 combines with J gene TRBJ2-3; 11 nucleotides agree with TRBD1. The CDR3 is 15 residues long. Unmatched junction bases numbered 7, after V lost 6 bases and J lost 5 bases. Germline values: CDR1 SGHTA, CDR2 FQGNSA. The CDR3 reads CASSQDRGPGDTQYF. CDR3 coding DNA: TGTGCCAGCAGTCAGGACAGGGGGCCTGGAGATACGCAGTATTTT. The entire variable domain, with the rest obtained from reference TRBV7-2 and TRBJ2-3, is as follows: GAGVSQSPSNKVTEKGKDVELRCDPISGHTALYWYRQSLGQGLEFLIYFQGNSAPDKSGLPSDRFSAERTGGSVSTLTIQRTQQEDSAVYLCASSQDRGPGDTQYFGPGTRLTVL.

The gene calls are TRBV2 and TRBJ1-6, with D perhaps TRBD1 (5 bases). This CDR3 is built from 13 residues. The germline V gene has CDR1 SNHLY and CDR2 FYNNEI. The V and J ends lost 6 bases and 11 bases respectively, with 14 bases between them. CDR3: CASRETGGTPLHF. In DNA, the CDR3 is TGTGCCAGCAGGGAGACGGGGGGTACACCCCTCCACTTT.

The rearrangement links TRBV6-6 to TRBJ1-6; D not resolved. Germline V gene sequence: CDR1 MNHNY, CDR2 SVGAGI (reference sequence). Between the trimmed V and J ends, which lost 7 bases and 9 bases, there was a span of 10 bases. CDR3 length: 12 amino acids. The CDR3 spells CASKRESSPLHF. CDR3 bases: TGTGCCAGCAAGAGGGAGAGTTCACCCCTCCACTTT.

The chain uses TRBV7-2 and TRBJ2-7; no definite D call. In germline, CDR1 is SGHTA, CDR2 FQGNSA. The CDR3 runs 14 residues. With 1 base removed from V and 4 bases from J, the gap between germline ends came to 11 bases. CDR3 residues: CASSLVSSGYEQYF. For the CDR3, the DNA is TGTGCCAGCAGCTTAGTTAGCTCGGGTTACGAGCAGTACTTC.

This chain connects TRBV27 to TRBJ2-7, with no clear D. The germline CDR1 and CDR2 sequences are MNHEY and SMNVEV (reference sequence). Trimming took off 5 bases at V and 0 bases at J, with 14 bases between the two ends. The CDR3 consists of 15 residues. CDR3 sequence: CASSVTRSASYEQYF. In DNA, the CDR3 is TGTGCCAGCAGTGTCACGAGATCAGCCTCCTACGAGCAGTACTTC.

This clonotype was counted only a few times. This chain connects TRBV6-2 or TRBV6-3 to TRBJ2-7, with no clear D. Germline V gene lookup returns CDR1 MNHEY and CDR2 SVGEGT. The CDR3 has 13 amino acids. V lost 2 bases to trimming and J lost 4 bases, with 9 bases between them. CDR3 sequence reads: CASSYGWQYEQYF. The CDR3, as DNA: TGTGCCAGCAGTTACGGTTGGCAGTACGAGCAGTACTTC.

This clonotype was observed a few times. DNA of the CDR3: TGTGCCAGCAGTGACGGCTTTAACACTGAAGCTTTCTTT. This sequence encodes CASSDGFNTEAFF. The chain uses TRBV6-1 and TRBJ1-1; D is ambiguous. The germline V gene has CDR1 MNHNS and CDR2 SASEGT. The V gene lost 3 bases and the J gene lost 2 bases, with 7 bases spanning the gap. The CDR3 is 13 residues long.

This clonotype has only a few counts. CDR3 coding DNA: TGTGCCAGCAGCCTTACCGGACAGGGTAGCCCCTACGAGCAGTACTTC. Encoded protein: CASSLTGQGSPYEQYF. The chain joins TRBV6-5 to TRBJ2-7; TRBD1 matches 8 bases. The CDR3 runs 16 residues. Germline loops: CDR1 MNHEY, CDR2 SVGAGI. The V segment lost 6 bases and the J segment 2 bases; nucleotides outside the gene matches: 12.

This clonotype was seen only a few times. The chain recombines TRBV24-1 with TRBJ2-2, with D hard to call. CDR3 length: 13 amino acids. Per germline, CDR1 KGHDR and CDR2 SFDVKD. V lost 3 bases, J lost 1 base, and 2 bases lay in between. CDR3 sequence reads: CATSDGNTGELFF. CDR3 DNA sequence: TGTGCCACCAGTGATGGGAACACCGGGGAGCTGTTTTTT.

This clonotype was detected a few times. CDR3 sequence reads: CASSVRGNLNTEAFF. The CDR3 DNA sequence: TGTGCCAGCAGCGTCAGGGGGAATTTGAACACTGAAGCTTTCTTT. The chain combines TRBV9 with TRBJ1-1; 7 bases agree with TRBD1. CDR1 is SGDLS and CDR2 is YYNGEE in the germline V gene. V shed 2 bases, J shed 0 bases, and the junction held 4 bases outside the gene matches. CDR3 length: 15 amino acids. Looking up the rest from reference TRBV9 and TRBJ1-1 gives the full variable domain: DSGVTQTPKHLITATGQRVTLRCSPRSGDLSVYWYQQSLDQGLQFLIQYYNGEERAKGNILERFSAQQFPDLHSELNLSSLELGDSALYFCASSVRGNLNTEAFFGQGTRLTVV.